Included here is one T cell receptor (beta chain) sequence, with context. At one boundary the junction diverges from the germline segment, which might be a read error. Via MiXCR, TCRdb re-called the multiplex PCR reads, giving one row per CDR3 protein. Of around 250,000 distinct CDR3 sequences listed, roughly a third are singletons. The data were obtained in a study of breast tumors, draining lymph nodes, adjacent tissues. Axillary draining lymph nodes of breast cancer patients supplied the node samples. This receptor was taken from a female donor with breast cancer. Some clones in this sample may be carry-over from other donors' samples. The sample comprised axillary lymph node tissue.

CDR3 nucleotide sequence: TGTGCCAGCAGCCAAGATGGGATCGGACTCACCAGGGAGCTGTTTTTT. Protein: CASSQDGIGLTRELFF. The chain has TRBV3-1 and TRBJ2-2; a possible D gene is TRBD2 (5 bases). CDR3 size: 16 residues. CDR1 and CDR2 from the germline V gene are LGHDT and YNNKEL (reference sequence).